This TCR beta chain was captured in a study of cytomegalovirus exposure and HLA in healthy donors. Details on this clone: What it recognizes is unknown.

This CDR3 comprises 12 residues. The V end lost 4 bases, the J end lost 4 bases, and 8 bases lay between the germline ends. Germline values: CDR1 SGHAT, CDR2 FQDESV (reference sequence). PCR amplification relied on 60 Vbeta primers (plus 13 Jbeta primers). TCRdb keeps only in-frame clones here, not all; method: immunoSEQ multiplex PCR. The data show some 120,000 clones, 83% seen once. Broader study findings: According to a later analysis, donors in an Asian-associated ancestry cluster reportedly had fewer N-insertions than the roughly 660-donor mean.

This chain connects TRBV11-1 to TRBJ2-7; no reliable D call. This receptor was taken from a woman aged 40 to 49 in good health and CMV-seropositive. Sequenced sample: PBMCs. Here the CDR3 DNA reads TGTGCCAGCAGCTCGAGAGAGTACGAGCAGTACTTC. Its translation is CASSSREYEQYF.